Listed here are 19 T cell receptor beta chains from one sample, sequenced in a study of blood T cell repertoires in COVID-19. This table comes from immunoSEQ multiplex PCR, and its TCRdb copy is limited to in-frame clones, with some not included. The sample has around 140,000 clones, around 81% seen once; the top ten hold 8.4%. Source material: peripheral blood. The receptors were gathered from a woman in her sixties or seventies with active or convalescent COVID-19.

The chain couples TRBV29-1 to TRBJ2-1, with a tentative D call TRBD1 (5 bases). CDR3 length: 14 residues. Germline V lookup: CDR1 SQVTM, CDR2 ANQGSEA. With 4 bases removed from V and 0 bases from J, the gap between germline ends came to 10 bases. The CDR3 DNA is TGCAGCGTTGTTCGCGACAGCTCCTACAATGAGCAGTTCTTC. It translates to CSVVRDSSYNEQFF.

This chain links TRBV5-6 with TRBJ1-2, with 8 bases fitting TRBD1. The V gene end was trimmed by 5 bases and the J gene end by 8 bases; junction bases not matched to a gene: 8. The length of the CDR3 is 13 residues. The germline gives CDR1 SGHDT, CDR2 YYEEEE. CDR3 DNA sequence: TGTGCCAGCAGTCTTACCCGGGACAGGGGCTACACCTTC. It specifies CASSLTRDRGYTF. Based on the CDR3 plus reference TRBV5-6 and TRBJ1-2, the full variable domain is DAGVTQSPTHLIKTRGQQVTLRCSPKSGHDTVSWYQQALGQGPQFIFQYYEEEERQRGNFPDRFSGHQFPNYSSELNVNALLLGDSALYLCASSLTRDRGYTFGSGTRLTVV.

This chain connects TRBV29-1 to TRBJ2-3, with TRBD1 matching over 9 bases. This CDR3 has 12 residues. J gave up 6 bases and V 6 bases, and 4 bases lay outside the gene matches. Germline lookup yields CDR1 SQVTM and CDR2 ANQGSEA. As DNA, the CDR3 is TGCAGCGTAGACAGGGGGTGGGATACGCAGTATTTT. Translated, it gives CSVDRGWDTQYF.

The chain is built from TRBV6-5 and TRBJ1-5; 8 nucleotides line up with TRBD1. The CDR3 extends over 14 amino acids. Germline trimming cut 5 bases from V and 7 bases from J; bases unmatched to any gene: 7. Germline V lookup: CDR1 MNHEY, CDR2 SVGAGI. In DNA, the CDR3 is TGTGCCAGCAGTACCGACAGGGGCAGACAGCCCCAGCATTTT. Encoded protein: CASSTDRGRQPQHF.

The CDR3 DNA is TGCAGTGCGGTTAGGGGCAATGAGCAGTTCTTC. Translating gives CSAVRGNEQFF. This chain joins TRBV20-1 and TRBJ2-1; a possible D gene is TRBD1 (5 bases). This CDR3 has 11 amino acids. Germline loops: CDR1 DFQATT, CDR2 SNEGSKA (reference sequence). Trimming took 6 bases from V and 6 from J, leaving 9 bases between them.

For the CDR3, the DNA is TGTGCCAGCAGTGAAGTCGGGGAGCAGTACGTC. This gives the protein CASSEVGEQYV. The chain recombines TRBV6-1 with TRBJ2-7; D not resolved. Trimming cost V 1 base and J 7 bases, with 5 bases left between them. CDR3 size: 11 residues. The germline V gene has CDR1 MNHNS and CDR2 SASEGT.

This clone was seen a single time. The rearrangement joins TRBV11-2 to TRBJ2-2, with TRBD1 matching 9 bases. Trimming cost V 6 bases and J 1 base; bases outside gene matches: 6. This CDR3 is 16 amino acids long. The germline CDR1 and CDR2 sequences are SGHAT and FQNNGV. The CDR3 loop reads CASSIQGARNTGELFF. In DNA form, the CDR3 reads TGTGCCAGCAGTATACAGGGGGCTAGGAACACCGGGGAGCTGTTTTTT.

This clone was detected a few times. The chain uses TRBV19 and TRBJ2-2, with a possible D match to TRBD2 (5 bases). The CDR3 length is 19 residues. The ends were cut back, 7 bases at V and 1 base at J, with 25 bases in the middle. The germline V gene has CDR1 LNHDA and CDR2 SQIVND (reference sequence). The CDR3 nucleotides are TGTGCCAGTACCCCGCGGGCTAGCAGTCACTCTTTGAACACCGGGGAGCTGTTTTTT. This codes for CASTPRASSHSLNTGELFF.

This clone was observed a few times. This chain uses TRBV28 with TRBJ2-7; 10 bases line up with TRBD2. V gave up 7 bases and J gave up 2 bases; unmatched junction bases: 11. Germline CDR1 and CDR2: MDHEN and SYDVKM. The CDR3 runs to 16 residues. CDR3 protein: CASTSTGTSVPYEQYF. The CDR3 region has the DNA TGTGCCAGCACTTCGACCGGGACTAGCGTCCCCTACGAGCAGTACTTC.

This chain joins TRBV5-1 and TRBJ2-1, with D unclear. Germline CDR1 reads SGHRS; CDR2 reads YFSETQ. V was pared by 0 bases and J by 4 bases, with 14 bases between. CDR3 size: 16 residues. Written as DNA, the CDR3 is TGCGCCAGCAGCTTGGACACACTACCCCCTTACAATGAGCAGTTCTTC. It yields the protein CASSLDTLPPYNEQFF.

The chain carries TRBV10-3 and TRBJ2-5, with 8 bases fitting TRBD1. Looked up from germline, CDR1 is ENHRY and CDR2 is SYGVKD. After removal of 6 bases from V and 3 bases from J, the junction contained 6 bases not matched to a gene. There are 14 residues in the CDR3. DNA for the CDR3: TGTGCCATCAGACCACAACAGGGGGAAGAGACCCAGTACTTC. It translates to CAIRPQQGEETQYF.

This sequence joins TRBV5-6 and TRBJ2-2, with unresolved D. Germline V gene sequence: CDR1 SGHDT, CDR2 YYEEEE. V lost 2 bases and J lost 3, with 11 bases in between. The CDR3 covers 15 residues. Here the CDR3 reads CASSFFSSDTGELFF. For the CDR3, the DNA is TGTGCCAGCAGCTTTTTTAGCTCGGACACCGGGGAGCTGTTTTTT.

This clone was recorded once. The gene calls are TRBV28 and TRBJ2-1, with a weak D call TRBD1 (6 bases). The CDR3 sequence is 12 residues long. V lost 1 base, J lost 13 bases, and 11 bases lay in between. The germline gives CDR1 MDHEN, CDR2 SYDVKM. DNA for the CDR3: TGTGCCAGCAGTTTATCCGGGACACAACAGTTCTTC. Amino acid sequence: CASSLSGTQQFF.

In this sample, this clone turned up once. The V call is TRBV28, the J call TRBJ1-5; D is ambiguous. Looked up from germline, CDR1 is MDHEN and CDR2 is SYDVKM. This CDR3 is built from 13 residues. V was cut by 9 bases and J by 7 bases, with 16 bases left in between. The CDR3 sequence is CASISAVTQPQHF. The CDR3 region has the DNA TGTGCCAGTATCTCCGCAGTCACCCAGCCCCAGCATTTT. Using reference TRBV28 and TRBJ1-5 for the parts outside the CDR3, the full variable domain is DVKVTQSSRYLVKRTGEKVFLECVQDMDHENMFWYRQDPGLGLRLIYFSYDVKMKEKGDIPEGYSVSREKKERFSLILESASTNQTSMYLCASISAVTQPQHFGDGTRLSIL.

J is TRBJ2-5 and V is TRBV5-6; maybe TRBD2 (6 bases). Germline CDR1 SGHDT, CDR2 YYEEEE. This CDR3 has 15 amino acids. The V end was cut by 6 bases, the J end by 7 bases, with 22 bases between. The CDR3: CASNRGGTAKRTQYF. The CDR3 coding sequence is TGTGCCAGCAACCGGGGCGGGACGGCCAAACGGACCCAGTACTTC. The entire variable domain, with the rest obtained from reference TRBV5-6 and TRBJ2-5, is as follows: DAGVTQSPTHLIKTRGQQVTLRCSPKSGHDTVSWYQQALGQGPQFIFQYYEEEERQRGNFPDRFSGHQFPNYSSELNVNALLLGDSALYLCASNRGGTAKRTQYFGPGTRLLVL.

The chain employs TRBV13 and TRBJ1-3, with D unresolved. Trimming removed 5 bases at V and 8 bases at J, with 22 bases between. The germline V gene has CDR1 PRHDT and CDR2 FYEKMQ (reference sequence). CDR3 length equals 16 residues. The CDR3, as DNA: TGTGCCAGCAGCCCTAACCCTCGGCCCTCCGGGGACACCATATATTTT. Residues: CASSPNPRPSGDTIYF.

The chain recombines TRBV5-5 with TRBJ1-1, with TRBD1 matching 10 bases. V shed 5 bases and J 6 bases; nucleotides not matched to a gene: 7. This CDR3 spans 14 amino acids. Germline V gene data show CDR1 as SGHKS and CDR2 as YYEKEE (reference sequence). CDR3 nucleotides: TGTGCCAGCAGTATCCGGACAGGGGGGCCTGAAGCTTTCTTT. Translated: CASSIRTGGPEAFF.

The gene calls are TRBV29-1 and TRBJ1-1; 7 bases are shared with TRBD1. Germline CDR1 SQVTM, CDR2 ANQGSEA. Trimming took 4 bases from V and 2 from J; bases not matched to a gene: 4. The CDR3 is 13 residues long. The DNA for the CDR3 is TGCAGCGTTGTCCAGGGGGGTAACACTGAAGCTTTCTTT. Residues: CSVVQGGNTEAFF.

The chain is built from TRBV24-1 and TRBJ1-5; 7 bases are shared with TRBD1. This CDR3 comprises 14 residues. V shed 10 bases, J shed 1 base, and the junction held 6 bases outside the gene matches. Germline CDR1 and CDR2: KGHDR and SFDVKD. The CDR3 loop is CATQKTGSNQPQHF. In DNA form, the CDR3 reads TGTGCCACTCAAAAGACAGGGAGCAATCAGCCCCAGCATTTT.